Sequencing of this TCR beta chain was carried out in a study of T-cell reconstitution after alpha-beta-depleted transplantation in children (dated by TCRdb to 2016 to 2018). Regarding the study in general: T-cell immune reconstitution after TCRalphabeta/CD19-depleted allogeneic hematopoietic cell transplantation in children was quantitatively tracked in the study by means of TCR repertoire profiling.

V drops 4 bases and J drops 1 base, leaving 13 bases in between. CDR3 length: 15 amino acids, cysteine to phenylalanine. The only DNA kept is the CDR3, 45 bases in frame from the first base. From the germline V gene (reference sequence), CDR1 is SEHNR and CDR2 is FQNEAQ. The library was made by PCR. Sequencing relied on an Illumina HiSeq 2500. Molecular barcoding was employed in the preparation of TCR libraries, with unique molecular identifiers being used to normalize TCRbeta repertoire quantification. The public reads were quality trimmed at Q25 with fastp and then assembled into clones with MiXCR by TCRdb, keeping productive beta chains. A single entry per CDR3 protein holds the most common genes and DNA from its merged rows. The sample table holds roughly 610,000 distinct CDR3 sequences, of which 8% to 11% were seen once. The ten biggest clones cover less than 5% of the sample. This clonotype was recorded many times. Its antigen target is currently unknown. No much larger clonotype is one base removed from it; base qualities were not supplied.

The specimen comprised PBMCs from the stem cell graft donor, sampled from the stem cell graft. The sequence links TRBV7-9 to TRBJ1-1, with no confident D gene call. The TCR sequence derives from a human donor who donated a stem cell graft to a child with acute myeloid leukemia. The nucleotides are TGTGCCAGCAGCTCGTCGACATATCGGAACACTGAAGCTTTCTTT. The translation is CASSSSTYRNTEAFF.